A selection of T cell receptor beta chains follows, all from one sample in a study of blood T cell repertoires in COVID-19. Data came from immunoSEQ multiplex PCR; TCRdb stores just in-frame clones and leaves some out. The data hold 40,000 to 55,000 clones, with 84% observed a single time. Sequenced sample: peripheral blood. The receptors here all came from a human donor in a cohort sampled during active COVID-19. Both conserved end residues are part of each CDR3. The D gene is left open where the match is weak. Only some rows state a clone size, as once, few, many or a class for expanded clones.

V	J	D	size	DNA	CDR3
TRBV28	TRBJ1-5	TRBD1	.	TGTGCCAGCAGTTTATCCCTAGACAGGGCCCTCGTCGATCAGCCCCAGCATTTT	CASSLSLDRALVDQPQHF
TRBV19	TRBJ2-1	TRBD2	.	TGTGCCAGTACCAAGACTAGCCGCCCGAGCGGGCGCTCCTACAATGAGCAGTTCTTC	CASTKTSRPSGRSYNEQFF
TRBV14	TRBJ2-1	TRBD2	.	TGTGCCAGCAGCCGTCGAGGGGGACTAGCGGGAGGGAATGAGCAGTTCTTC	CASSRRGGLAGGNEQFF
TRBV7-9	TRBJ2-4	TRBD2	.	TGTGCCAGCAGCTTCGGGACTAGCGGAAACATTCAGTACTTC	CASSFGTSGNIQYF
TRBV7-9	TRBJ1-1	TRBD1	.	TGTGCCAGCAGCTTCCAGGGGGGAAATGATGAAGCTTTCTTT	CASSFQGGNDEAFF
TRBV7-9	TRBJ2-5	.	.	TGTGCCAGCAGCTTAGTGGCAGAAGAGACCCAGTACTTC	CASSLVAEETQYF
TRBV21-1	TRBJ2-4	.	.	TGTGCCAGCAGCAAAGGGGGGACTAGCGGGCCTAGCTTAGTAGCCAAAAACATTCAGTACTTC	CASSKGGTSGPSLVAKNIQYF
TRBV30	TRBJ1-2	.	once	TGTGCCTGGAGTGTAAACCTAAACTATGGCTACACCTTC	CAWSVNLNYGYTF
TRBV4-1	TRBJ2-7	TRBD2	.	TGCGCCAGCAGCCAAGGACAGTACGGGACTAGCGGGAGACTGGGCGAGCAGTACTTC	CASSQGQYGTSGRLGEQYF
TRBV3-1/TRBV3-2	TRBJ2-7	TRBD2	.	TGTGCCAGCAGCCGAAAGCGGGAGTCTTACGAGCAGTACTTC	CASSRKRESYEQYF
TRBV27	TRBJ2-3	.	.	TGTGCCAGCAGTTTATTAGTTTGGGGGGCAGATACGCAGTATTTT	CASSLLVWGADTQYF
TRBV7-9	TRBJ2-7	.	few	TGTGCCAGCAGCCAGGGTTCTTTCGAGCAGTACTTC	CASSQGSFEQYF
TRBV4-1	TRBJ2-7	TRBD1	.	TGCGCCAGCAGCCAAGAAGGGGGACAGGGTTTCCCCTACGAGCAGTACTTC	CASSQEGGQGFPYEQYF
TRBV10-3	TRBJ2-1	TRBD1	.	TGTGCCATCAGTCTTCAGGGGGCTCTCTCCTACAATGAGCAGTTCTTC	CAISLQGALSYNEQFF
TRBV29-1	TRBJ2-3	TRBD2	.	TGCAGCGTTGCTAGCGGGAGCACAGATACGCAGTATTTT	CSVASGSTDTQYF
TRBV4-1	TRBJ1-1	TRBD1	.	TGCGCCAGCAGCCCATCCCGGGACAGGGGGCGCTTCACTGAAGCTTTCTTT	CASSPSRDRGRFTEAFF
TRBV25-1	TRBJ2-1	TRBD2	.	TGTGCCAGCCTTTCAGCGGGAGGGCCCCACAATGAGCAGTTCTTC	CASLSAGGPHNEQFF
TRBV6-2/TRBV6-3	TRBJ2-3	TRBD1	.	TGTGCCAGCAGTTGGTCGACAGGGGGCGCAGGTGATACGCAGTATTTT	CASSWSTGGAGDTQYF
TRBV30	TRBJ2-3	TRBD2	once	TGTGCCTGGAGTGGTCTAGCGGGAGCCCGCACAGATACGCAGTATTTT	CAWSGLAGARTDTQYF
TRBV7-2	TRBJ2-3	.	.	TGTGCCAGCAGCATACAGGGCACAGATACGCAGTATTTT	CASSIQGTDTQYF
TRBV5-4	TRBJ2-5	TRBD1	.	TGTGCCAGCAGCTTGCGTGTAGGGGGCGGAGAGACCCAGTACTTC	CASSLRVGGGETQYF
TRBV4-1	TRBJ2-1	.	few	TGCGCCAGCAGCCAAGTTGACCTGGGCTTTAGCTCCTACAATGAGCAGTTCTTC	CASSQVDLGFSSYNEQFF
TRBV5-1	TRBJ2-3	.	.	TGCGCCAGCAGCGGGGACTCCCAGACGCAGTATTTT	CASSGDSQTQYF
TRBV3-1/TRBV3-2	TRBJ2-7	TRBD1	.	TGTGCCAGCAGCCAAAGCACAGGGGTCCCCTACGAGCAGTACTTC	CASSQSTGVPYEQYF
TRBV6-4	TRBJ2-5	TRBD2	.	TGTGCCAGCAGTGACTGGCGGGAGTCTTGCCAAGAGACCCAGTACTTC	CASSDWRESCQETQYF
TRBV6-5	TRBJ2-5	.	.	TGTGCCAGCGGAGCGACTAGAGACGAGACCCAGTACTTC	CASGATRDETQYF
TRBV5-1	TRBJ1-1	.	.	TGCGCCAGCAGCTTTAAAGACATGAACACTGAAGCTTTCTTT	CASSFKDMNTEAFF
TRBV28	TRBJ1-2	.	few	TGTGCCAGCAGTTCCCCGGGTAATGGCTACACCTTC	CASSSPGNGYTF